This T cell receptor (beta chain) is drawn from a study of PD-1 blockade in classical Hodgkin lymphoma (dated by TCRdb to 2020 to 2021). Regarding the study in general: Nivolumab dosing was 3 mg/kg intravenously every 2 weeks, continuing until either disease progression or unacceptable toxicity. The study used CyTOF and TCR beta sequencing to define a peripheral blood immune signature of response to PD-1 blockade in classical Hodgkin lymphoma. The full study reports these points: Trial patients achieving complete response had baseline diversity similar to newly diagnosed patients, whereas partial responders and progressors had significantly lower diversity. Only a single clinical trial cohort was studied, and what caused the repertoire differences, possibly disease activity or prior therapy, remained undefined. Lower diversity was seen in patients whose nivolumab began less than 1 year after ASCT, and these patients were left out of later analyses so that immune reconstitution would not confound the results. Newly diagnosed patients were reported to have lower baseline TCR diversity than healthy donors, and relapsed/refractory patients were reported to have lower baseline TCR diversity still. By C4D1, a significant rise was seen in CD4+ TCR diversity but not in CD8+ TCR diversity (p=0.0027 vs p=0.16), and the rise was most apparent among complete responders (p=0.02).

Genomic DNA was extracted with the Qiagen DNeasy kit from unsorted PBMCs and from negatively selected CD4+ and CD8+ fractions. TCR beta CDR3 regions were amplified by immunoSEQ multiplex PCR using primers annealing to V and J segments. Amplification bias was minimized using a synthetic immune receptor repertoire, and residual bias was removed computationally after sequencing. Processing in the source paper ran as follows. Custom Python scripts were used to quantify repertoire diversity as the Shannon entropy index. Unsorted, CD4+ and CD8+ repertoires were examined separately, except in combined analyses, for which CD4+ and CD8+ sequences were merged in silico. A clone was considered expanded if an increase in frequency of at least 2-fold after treatment relative to C1D1 was found, and a pseudocount of 0.5 was applied to clones undetected at baseline. Clones with 0 or 1 copy at C1D1 were defined as singleton clones, while clones with 2 or more copies were defined as non-singleton clones. Clones expanded in unsorted samples were labelled as CD4+, CD8+ or unknown by matching protein sequences in sorted samples from the same patient. Diversity changes from C1D1 to C4D1 were tested in paired samples using Wilcoxon tests. Here the immuneACCESS table is served through TCRdb, limited to in-frame sequences with V and J called. Missing clones are a known gap in these copies; in checked studies unresolved V genes cover under half, and the rest lacks a known reason. The V and J calls and clone size are taken from that table; D and trimming were inferred from the DNA. The sample data list 20,000 to 25,000 clones, and over 60% of these were observed just once. The top ten clonotypes cover roughly 19% of the sample.

Worth noting for this clone: Its recognized antigen is unknown. No much larger clonotype is one base removed from it; base qualities were not supplied.

CDR1 and CDR2 are drawn from the germline V gene: SGHNT, YENEEA. The CDR3 numbers 13 residues from cysteine through phenylalanine. Only the CDR3 DNA is retained, 39 bases long and in frame from the first base. V is pared back by 0 bases and J by 6 bases, with 5 bases lying between the germline termini. The time point label, as the study defines it: cycle 4 day 1 (C4D1), after more than five weeks of nivolumab. Every trial patient had relapsed following autologous stem cell transplantation, and prior brentuximab vedotin exposure was what differed among cohorts A, B and C. A total of 50 to 70 patients with relapsed/refractory classical Hodgkin lymphoma made up the trial cohort, and each patient's best overall response was complete response, partial response or progressive disease. Trial patients were treated with single-agent nivolumab in the multi-cohort phase II CheckMate 205 trial. An independent review committee assessed best overall response by applying the 2007 International Working Group response criteria. PBMCs from the trial were collected at three points: immediately before nivolumab initiation (C1D1), and during therapy at cycle 2 day 1 and cycle 4 day 1. Peripheral blood was collected in 8 mL Vacutainer Cell Preparation Tubes, from which PBMCs were isolated by centrifugation and then cryopreserved.

The chain is encoded by TRBV11-3 joined to TRBJ2-2; there is no confident call for the D gene. Material: peripheral blood mononuclear cells (PBMCs), obtained before the fourth cycle of nivolumab. The TCR was taken from a human donor with classical Hodgkin lymphoma. This receptor has the CDR3 CASSLDFSGELFF. The bases are TGTGCCAGCAGCTTAGACTTCTCCGGGGAGCTGTTTTTT.